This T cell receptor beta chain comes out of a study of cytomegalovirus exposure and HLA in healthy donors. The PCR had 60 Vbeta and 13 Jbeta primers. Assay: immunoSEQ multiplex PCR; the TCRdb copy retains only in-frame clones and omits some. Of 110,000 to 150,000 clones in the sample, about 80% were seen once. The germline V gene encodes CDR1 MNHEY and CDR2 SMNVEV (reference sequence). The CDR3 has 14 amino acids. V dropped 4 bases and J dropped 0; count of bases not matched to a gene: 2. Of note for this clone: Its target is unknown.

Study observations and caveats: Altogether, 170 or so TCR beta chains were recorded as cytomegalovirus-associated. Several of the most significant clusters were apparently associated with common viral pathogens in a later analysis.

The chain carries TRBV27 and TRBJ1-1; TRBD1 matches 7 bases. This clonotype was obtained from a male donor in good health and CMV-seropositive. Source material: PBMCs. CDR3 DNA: TGTGCCAGCAGTTGGGGACAGATGAACACTGAAGCTTTCTTT. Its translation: CASSWGQMNTEAFF.